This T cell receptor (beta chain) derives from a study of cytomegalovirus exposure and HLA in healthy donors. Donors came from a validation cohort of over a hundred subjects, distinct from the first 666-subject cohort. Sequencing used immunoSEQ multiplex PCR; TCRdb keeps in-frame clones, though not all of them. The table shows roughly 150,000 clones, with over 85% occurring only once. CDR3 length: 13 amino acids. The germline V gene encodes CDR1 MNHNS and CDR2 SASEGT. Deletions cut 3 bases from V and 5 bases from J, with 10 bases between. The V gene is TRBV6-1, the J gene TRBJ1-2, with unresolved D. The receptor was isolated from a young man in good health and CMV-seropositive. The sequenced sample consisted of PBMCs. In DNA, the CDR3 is TGTGCCAGCAGTGATCCCCCCGTTTATGGCTACACCTTC. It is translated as CASSDPPVYGYTF.